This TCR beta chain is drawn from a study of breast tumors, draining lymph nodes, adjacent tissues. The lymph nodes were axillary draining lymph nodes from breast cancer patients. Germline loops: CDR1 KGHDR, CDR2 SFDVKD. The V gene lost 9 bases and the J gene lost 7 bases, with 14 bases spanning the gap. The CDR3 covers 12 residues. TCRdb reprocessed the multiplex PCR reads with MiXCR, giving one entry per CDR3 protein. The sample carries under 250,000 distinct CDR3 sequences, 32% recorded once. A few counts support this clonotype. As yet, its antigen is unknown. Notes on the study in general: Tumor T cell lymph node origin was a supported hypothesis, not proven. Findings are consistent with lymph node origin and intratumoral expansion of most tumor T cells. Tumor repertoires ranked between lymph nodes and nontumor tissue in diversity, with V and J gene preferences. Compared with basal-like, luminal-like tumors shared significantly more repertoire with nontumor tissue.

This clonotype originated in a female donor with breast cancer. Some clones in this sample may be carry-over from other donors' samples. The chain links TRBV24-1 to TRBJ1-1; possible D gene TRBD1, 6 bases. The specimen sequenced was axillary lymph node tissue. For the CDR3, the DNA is TGTGCCACCCGTGGGGGGCTGGGTGAAGCTTTCTTT. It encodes CATRGGLGEAFF.